One sample yielded the 8 T cell receptor beta chains listed below, sequenced in a study of blood T cell repertoires in COVID-19. Measured with immunoSEQ multiplex PCR; TCRdb has only the in-frame clones, and not every one. The repertoire consists of roughly 49,000 clones, with around 82% occurring once and the leading ten covering 6% to 6.5%. The sample taken for sequencing was peripheral blood. The receptors here all came from a woman aged 80 or older with acute or convalescent COVID-19.

This chain connects TRBV7-2 to TRBJ2-5; 8 bases are shared with TRBD2. Germline V lookup: CDR1 SGHTA, CDR2 FQGNSA. V dropped 5 bases and J dropped 4; count of bases not matched to a gene: 12. The CDR3 loop spans 16 amino acids. The CDR3 bases are TGTGCCAGCAGCCATGGTCCAGCGGGGGCGGGAGAGACCCAGTACTTC. Its translation is CASSHGPAGAGETQYF.

The chain couples TRBV5-8 to TRBJ2-5; the match to TRBD2 covers 8 bases. Germline V gene sequence: CDR1 SGHTS, CDR2 YDEGEE. The CDR3 runs to 16 residues. The J segment lost 0 bases and the V segment lost 1 base, leaving 5 bases of the junction unmatched. The CDR3 DNA follows: TGTGCCAGCAGCTTGTCCCAGCGGGGGTACCAAGAGACCCAGTACTTC. This gives the protein CASSLSQRGYQETQYF.

About this clone: Mismatch with germline at one junction end may stem from a read error. J is TRBJ2-5 and V is TRBV7-8; D possibly corresponds to TRBD2 (5 bases). Germline loops: CDR1 SGHVS, CDR2 FQNEAQ. CDR3 length: 11 residues. The CDR3 sequence is CASSFDGPGNF. DNA for the CDR3: TGTGCCAGCAGCTTCGACGGACCGGGGAACTTC. Supplemented by reference TRBV7-8 and TRBJ2-5, the full variable domain reads GAGVSQSPRYKVAKRGQDVALRCDPISGHVSLFWYQQALGQGPEFLTYFQNEAQLDKSGLPSDRFFAERPEGSVSTLKIQRTQQEDSAVYLCASSFDGPGNFGPGTRLLVL.

The count of this clone is one. The gene calls are TRBV12-5 and TRBJ1-3; D not resolved. Germline-derived CDR1 and CDR2 are LGHNT and FRNRAP. V shed 4 bases and J shed 4 bases, with 11 bases lying between them. This CDR3 spans 14 amino acids. In nucleotides, the CDR3 is TGTGCTAGTGGTTCCCCCGAGGCAGGAAACACCATATATTTT. It is translated as CASGSPEAGNTIYF.

This sequence joins TRBV18 and TRBJ1-2, with 10 bases aligning to TRBD1. This CDR3 has 15 amino acids. V was pared by 3 bases and J by 8 bases, with 9 bases of the junction left unmatched. Germline V lookup: CDR1 KGHSH, CDR2 LQKENI. The CDR3: CASSPSPGTGVGYTF. CDR3 in DNA: TGTGCCAGCTCACCTTCCCCAGGGACAGGGGTAGGCTACACCTTC.

This clone is termed medium-sized. CDR3 loop: CASSEVPQTNYANTGELFF. In nucleotides, the CDR3 is TGTGCCAGCAGTGAAGTTCCACAGACTAACTACGCGAACACCGGGGAGCTGTTTTTT. V and J are TRBV6-1 and TRBJ2-2; a weak D match, TRBD2 (5 bases). Per germline, CDR1 MNHNS and CDR2 SASEGT. The CDR3 is 19 amino acids. Deletions cut 1 base from V and 0 bases from J, with 18 bases between.

V usage is TRBV21-1 and J usage is TRBJ1-4; the table calls TRBD1, which could not be checked here. TRBV21-1 is tagged as a pseudogene. The CDR3 loop spans 17 amino acids. CDR3 sequence (DNA): TGTGCCAGCAGCAAAATAGGGACAGGCCAAAGGAGTGAAAAACTGTTTTTT. Translation gives CASSKIGTGQRSEKLFF.

V gene TRBV6-5 combines with J gene TRBJ2-7, with TRBD1 identical over 8 bases. Germline loops: CDR1 MNHEY, CDR2 SVGAGI. Trimming removed 6 bases from V and 2 bases from J; junction bases left unmatched: 6. The CDR3 length is 14 residues. The CDR3 DNA reads TGTGCCAGCAGAGGACAGGGATGGACCTACGAGCAGTACTTC. As protein: CASRGQGWTYEQYF.